This TCR beta chain is from a study of cytomegalovirus exposure and HLA in healthy donors (dated by TCRdb to 2016 to 2017). With regard to the full study: An earlier analysis of roughly 500 of the donors reported about 290 Gb of sequence data and roughly 110 million unique TCR beta sequences from 150 million to 200 million T cells. An early release that covered some 640 HLA-typed donors contained approximately 300 gigabases of sequencing data and 65 million to 100 million unique TCR sequences. The genetic ancestry cluster associated with self-reported Caucasian donors included about four fifths of the approximately 400 genotyped donors. The study was designed to test whether signatures of past pathogen exposure could be identified by cataloging public T cell receptors. The T cell repertoires of several hundred subjects were profiled by immunosequencing and related to cytomegalovirus serostatus. Besides the first cohort of more than 650 subjects, a separate validation cohort made up of some 110 different subjects was used. High-throughput TCR immunosequencing, statistical association of individual TCRs with disease status, and machine learning were combined to predict cytomegalovirus infection status. A later analysis re-examined previously published TCR beta repertoires from more than 600 donors and added high-resolution HLA genotyping to investigate patterns of TCR occurrence. Rather than using new phenotypic data, the later analysis identified candidate immune exposures from TCR beta sequences and from how often those sequences occurred across donors. An earlier analysis of several hundred of the donors applied high-throughput TCR beta sequencing to assess whether each TCR beta V gene segment acted as functional or pseudogenic. Donor age, sex, ethnicity and CMV serostatus were compiled together with the repertoire data. A later genetic analysis took genome-wide SNP genotypes for about 55% of the 666 donors and used that subset as a discovery cohort. All discovery cohort repertoires had been generated on a single sequencing platform. Class I and class II HLA loci were covered by the typing at four-digit resolution. Typing coverage differed by locus: A, B, C, DRB1 and DQB1 were typed in about 629-640 donors, DQA1 in 522, DPA1 in nearly 610, and DPB1 in just under 490. About five DR-DQ haplotypes were treated as single units for association and clustering because of strong linkage in the cohort. On average, around 240,000 unique TCR beta nucleotide sequences were sequenced per donor among fewer than 500 genotyped donors of the cohort, with about 19% of those sequences being non-productive.

V is trimmed back by 0 bases and J by 4 bases, and the junction contains 5 bases that no gene match accounts for. The CDR3, cysteine through phenylalanine, is 17 amino acids long. Left in the record is the CDR3 DNA by itself, 51 bases read in frame from the first base. Via the germline V gene (reference sequence), CDR1 is SGHNT and CDR2 YYREEE. What the work shows at the level of the full study, not this receptor alone: A further reported finding was that TCR beta sequences accurately predicted the HLA-A and HLA-B alleles for most subjects in the first cohort. In an earlier analysis of some 640 of the donors, most TCR beta V segments were observed in productive rearrangements about 87% or about 30% of the time, broadly matching IMGT annotations. A cluster of highly shared sequence variants was judged likely to be a technical artifact of the sequencing pipeline. The presence/absence analyses assumed that sequencing depth was roughly uniform across donors, and that assumption may not be true. In a later analysis, HLA-associated TCR beta chains were found to be more clonally expanded and to have lower generation probabilities than equally common non-associated chains. In a later analysis, most CMV-associated TCR beta chains were found to appear HLA-restricted, with HLA associations seemingly driven largely by CMV exposure. In a later analysis, several top co-occurrence clusters were reported to appear linked to parvovirus B19, influenza, CMV and Epstein-Barr virus. Correlated functional status among segregating V segments might be attributable to linkage disequilibrium, but an unknown experimental factor could not be ruled out. In a later analysis, the rate of TCR association differed among HLA loci, with DRB1 alleles having the most associated TCRs and HLA-C alleles having the fewest. The authors suggested that the approach could potentially be extended to other disease states and immunological phenotypes. In a later genetic analysis, fewer N-insertions in productive TCRs were reported among donors in an Asian-associated ancestry cluster than the approximately 710-donor mean. In a later analysis, about 17,000 TCR beta sequences were associated with specific HLA alleles at a false discovery rate of 0.05. Immune exposure information for the cohort was limited to CMV serostatus. The classifier was reported to diagnose cytomegalovirus status with high specificity and sensitivity in both the original and validation cohorts. Some IMGT-functional V segments, including TRBV6-2 and TRBV6-3, could not be distinguished by the 87-base-pair reads and were therefore excluded. When HLA alleles, especially DR and DQ, strongly co-occurred, attributing TCR associations to individual alleles was difficult. Because counts were too low, 15 or so rarely observed V segments, including chromosome 9 orphons, were excluded from the earlier analysis of under 650 of the donors. HLA typing was unavailable for some donors at each locus, so association tests used only the typed subset. An association between a missense DCLRE1C variant and V-gene and J-gene trimming of TCR beta chains was found in a later genetic analysis and replicated in an independent cohort. While some public TCRs were present in many individuals, most TCR sequences turned up only very rarely across donors. Only TCR beta chains were sequenced in this cohort, and the absence of alpha or paired-chain data limited detectable features. A total of fewer than 200 TCR beta chains were listed by the study as associated with cytomegalovirus. A few of the identified cytomegalovirus-associated TCR beta chains were confirmed in vitro to be specific for cytomegalovirus antigens.

Libraries were made using the immunoSEQ multiplex PCR assay. For the multiplex PCR, a mixture combining 60 forward primers for TCR Vbeta segments and 13 reverse primers for TCR Jbeta segments was used. A multiplex PCR assay on genomic DNA amplified the CDR3 region of rearranged TCR beta genes. Amplified TCR beta libraries were sequenced as 87-base-pair reads on the Illumina HiSeq System. Regarding the original processing steps: A later analysis counted around 72 million unique TCR beta chains across the 650 to 700 repertoires, and roughly 11 million of these chains were shared by at least two donors. Raw reads were error-corrected and collapsed into unique sequences by a nearest-neighbor algorithm in which closely related sequences were merged to remove PCR and sequencing errors. Alignment of CDR3 sequences to IMGT reference sequences was used to assign V, D and J gene segments. For a sequence to be retained, a match of at least six nucleotides to both a V gene segment and a J gene segment was required. A rearrangement counted as productive if the CDR3 had no stop codons and remained in frame with V and J, and every other rearrangement counted as non-productive. Following IMGT convention, CDR3 was defined as the stretch from the second conserved V-encoded cysteine to the conserved J-encoded phenylalanine. Sequences without an unambiguous match to a single V gene segment were excluded from the earlier analysis of a few hundred of the donors. An earlier analysis of a few hundred of the donors called V segments functional above 56.7% productive rearrangements and segregating when the between-donor standard deviation exceeded 5%. A statistical classification framework was built to diagnose cytomegalovirus status from the catalog of TCR beta chain sequences. A later analysis assigned V and J genes by comparing TCR nucleotide sequences with IMGT/GENE-DB human TR gene sequences. In a later analysis, CDR3 sequences and most-parsimonious VDJ recombination scenarios were assigned using the TCRdist pipeline. In a later analysis, every TCR beta chain was defined by the combination of its CDR3 amino acid sequence and its V-gene family, and reads without a unique V-gene family were dropped. In a later analysis, approximately 590 highly shared, low-generation-probability nucleotide sequences were removed to address suspected cross-contamination and a sequencing artifact. In a later analysis, a clonal expansion index for each public chain was calculated from normalized within-repertoire ranks of inferred template counts. A later analysis computed generation probabilities with a VDJ recombination model fitted to out-of-frame rearrangements, and checked the results against IGoR. A later analysis scored TCR-TCR, TCR-HLA and TCR-CMV co-occurrence with hypergeometric tests, applying a repertoire-size bias correction to TCR pairs. In a later analysis, false discovery rates were estimated by permuting HLA or CMV assignments 20 times. A later analysis grouped co-occurring TCRs with DBSCAN, adding TCRdist sequence similarity when clustering within HLA-allele-positive subsets. For co-occurrence clustering, repertoires with fewer than 30,000 or more than 120,000 public chains were excluded, along with four or five repertoires with anomalous nucleotide sharing. Not all clones reach the TCRdb copy of this immuneACCESS table, which keeps in-frame sequences only. Checked studies attribute under half of the gap to unresolved V genes and leave the rest unexplained. The V and J calls and clone size are taken from that table; D and trimming were inferred from the DNA. The sample contains about 170,000 clones, under 75% of them found a single time. Of the sample, around 7% falls within the top ten clones.

The cohort comprised hundreds of healthy bone marrow donors. At the time of sampling, every cohort member was nominally healthy, though immune exposures that went unrecorded were likely present. The donor was CMV seropositive and was included in the group of about 290 seropositive cohort members. A peripheral blood sample was collected from each donor, and TCR beta sequencing was performed on peripheral blood mononuclear cells. Genomic DNA was extracted from the blood cell samples with the Qiagen DNeasy Blood Extraction Kit. On this clone: The antigen it recognizes is unknown. No quality values exist for individual bases; no much larger clone is one base distant.

The sequenced sample consisted of PBMCs. The sequence came from a middle-aged man in good health and CMV-seropositive. This sequence uses TRBV5-4 and TRBJ2-2; TRBD1 lines up with 11 middle nucleotides. The CDR3 here reads CASSLGTGGAFTGELFF. The DNA reads as follows: TGTGCCAGCAGCTTGGGGACAGGGGGCGCGTTCACCGGGGAGCTGTTTTTT.